The 25 T cell receptor beta chains presented below share a single source sample, sequenced in a study of preoperative IRX-2 immunotherapy in early breast cancer. Profiled with immunoSEQ multiplex PCR; TCRdb holds only in-frame clones, not every one. In the table there are 95,000 to 100,000 clones, more than 80% of which are singletons. Treatment given: preoperative locoregional IRX-2 cytokine immunotherapy. The starting material was tumor tissue, obtained after IRX-2 immunotherapy. The receptors were sampled from a human donor with breast cancer.

The V and J genes are TRBV5-1 and TRBJ1-3, with D uncertain. This CDR3 spans 19 amino acids. Germline CDR1 reads SGHRS; CDR2 reads YFSETQ. The V end lost 3 bases, the J end lost 0 bases, and 22 bases lay between the germline ends. CDR3 sequence reads: CASSSRSITHENSGNTIYF. The CDR3, as DNA: TGCGCCAGCAGCTCCCGGAGCATTACTCACGAAAACTCTGGAAACACCATATATTTT.

The chain combines TRBV19 with TRBJ1-6; 8 bases agree with TRBD1. The trim removed 7 bases at V and 4 bases at J, leaving 6 bases unmatched. Per the germline V gene, CDR1 is LNHDA and CDR2 is SQIVND (reference sequence). This CDR3 is built from 15 residues. CDR3 DNA: TGTGCCAGTACCGCCCGGGACAGGTATAATTCACCCCTCCACTTT. Its protein is CASTARDRYNSPLHF.

The V call is TRBV28, the J call TRBJ2-7; D possibly corresponds to TRBD1 (5 bases). V lost 6 bases to trimming and J lost 1 base, with 10 bases between them. The CDR3 is made up of 13 amino acids. Germline lookup yields CDR1 MDHEN and CDR2 SYDVKM. CDR3 sequence: CASRGPKSYEQYF. DNA of the CDR3: TGTGCCAGCAGGGGGCCGAAATCCTACGAGCAGTACTTC.

For the CDR3, the DNA is TGTGCCAGCAGCCTACCAGGGTCCCTGAACACTGAAGCTTTCTTT. It specifies CASSLPGSLNTEAFF. The rearrangement uses TRBV28 and TRBJ1-1, with D perhaps matching TRBD1 (5 bases). V lost 6 bases and J 0 bases, leaving 14 bases between the germline ends. The CDR3 spans 15 residues. The V gene's germline CDR1 is MDHEN and CDR2 SYDVKM. Combining the CDR3 with reference TRBV28 and TRBJ1-1 gives the whole variable domain DVKVTQSSRYLVKRTGEKVFLECVQDMDHENMFWYRQDPGLGLRLIYFSYDVKMKEKGDIPEGYSVSREKKERFSLILESASTNQTSMYLCASSLPGSLNTEAFFGQGTRLTVV.

This chain links TRBV28 with TRBJ2-7; a possible D gene is TRBD1 (5 bases). V was shortened by 6 bases and J by 0 bases, with 15 bases between the two germline ends. The germline CDR1 and CDR2 sequences are MDHEN and SYDVKM. CDR3 size: 15 residues. The CDR3 spells CASSSTGRSSYEQYF. DNA of the CDR3: TGTGCCAGCAGCTCAACAGGACGAAGCTCCTACGAGCAGTACTTC.

This rearrangement joins TRBV19 to TRBJ2-1; 8 bases are a match to TRBD1. V was clipped by 6 bases and J by 10 bases; unmatched bases: 14. Germline-derived CDR1 and CDR2 are LNHDA and SQIVND (reference sequence). CDR3 size: 15 residues. The CDR3 DNA is TGTGCCAGTAGCCTGGACAGGGATCTTTACGACGAGCAGTTCTTC. It codes for CASSLDRDLYDEQFF.

The chain is built from TRBV28 and TRBJ2-5; TRBD1 aligns across 8 bases. V was clipped by 3 bases and J by 5 bases; unmatched bases: 5. Germline lookup yields CDR1 MDHEN and CDR2 SYDVKM. This CDR3 spans 14 amino acids. Written as DNA, the CDR3 is TGTGCCAGCAGTTTCCGGACAGGGAGGGAGACCCAGTACTTC. Amino acid sequence: CASSFRTGRETQYF. The full variable domain, with the rest looked up from reference TRBV28 and TRBJ2-5, is DVKVTQSSRYLVKRTGEKVFLECVQDMDHENMFWYRQDPGLGLRLIYFSYDVKMKEKGDIPEGYSVSREKKERFSLILESASTNQTSMYLCASSFRTGRETQYFGPGTRLLVL.

This chain links TRBV30 with TRBJ2-1, with TRBD1 matching over 9 bases. The CDR3 consists of 14 residues. The germline CDR1 and CDR2 sequences are GTSNPN and SVGIG (reference sequence). The V and J ends lost 8 bases and 3 bases, in that order; junction bases with no gene match: 8. CDR3 sequence: CAHSWGQGYNEQFF. CDR3 nucleotide sequence: TGTGCCCACAGCTGGGGACAGGGCTACAATGAGCAGTTCTTC.

The chain has TRBV5-1 and TRBJ1-1; 7 bases align to TRBD1. Germline CDR1 is SGHRS and CDR2 is YFSETQ. Trimming removed 6 bases from V and 5 bases from J; junction bases left unmatched: 10. CDR3 length: 14 amino acids. CDR3 sequence (DNA): TGCGCCAGCACGCCAGGGGGGCTGAGGACTGAAGCTTTCTTT. This codes for CASTPGGLRTEAFF.

This chain links TRBV12-5 with TRBJ1-4; the D is unclear. Germline assignment: CDR1 LGHNT and CDR2 FRNRAP. CDR3 length: 16 residues. Trimming took 4 bases from V and 0 from J, leaving 12 bases between them. CDR3 coding DNA: TGTGCTAGTGGTTCGGACGGATCTACAACTAATGAAAAACTGTTTTTT. Encoded protein: CASGSDGSTTNEKLFF.

The V and J genes are TRBV19 and TRBJ2-2; 9 bases map to TRBD2. The CDR3 runs to 15 residues. Germline lookup yields CDR1 LNHDA and CDR2 SQIVND (reference sequence). J lost 3 bases, V lost 5 bases, and 4 bases had no gene match. The CDR3 reads CASSGTSPYTGELFF. The CDR3 DNA follows: TGTGCCAGTAGTGGGACTAGCCCTTACACCGGGGAGCTGTTTTTT.

This clone was picked up a small number of times. The rearrangement joins TRBV11-3 to TRBJ2-3, with unresolved D. The length of the CDR3 is 14 residues. Per germline, CDR1 SGHNT and CDR2 YENEEA. V lost 6 bases and J 9 bases, leaving 19 bases between the germline ends. The chain's CDR3 is CASSLGNARDTQYF. CDR3 bases: TGTGCCAGCAGTCTCGGAAACGCCCGAGACACGCAGTATTTT.

This chain joins TRBV18 and TRBJ1-2; D is undetermined. Germline CDR1 KGHSH, CDR2 LQKENI. Trimming shortened V by 6 bases and J by 0 bases, and 17 bases separated the two germline ends. CDR3 length: 16 amino acids. CDR3 coding DNA: TGTGCCAGCTCTCCGGAGGTTGTGATCTCTAACTATGGCTACACCTTC. Amino acid sequence: CASSPEVVISNYGYTF.

The CDR3 here is CASNLQGLNTEAFF. The CDR3 DNA sequence: TGTGCCAGCAATCTACAGGGGCTAAACACTGAAGCTTTCTTT. V usage is TRBV28 and J usage is TRBJ1-1, with 7 bases lining up with TRBD1. With 7 bases clipped from V and 2 bases from J, the junction kept 7 bases outside the gene matches. In germline, CDR1 is MDHEN, CDR2 SYDVKM. The length of the CDR3 is 14 residues. The whole variable domain, remainder taken from reference TRBV28 and TRBJ1-1, is DVKVTQSSRYLVKRTGEKVFLECVQDMDHENMFWYRQDPGLGLRLIYFSYDVKMKEKGDIPEGYSVSREKKERFSLILESASTNQTSMYLCASNLQGLNTEAFFGQGTRLTVV.

This chain uses TRBV10-2 with TRBJ2-3; TRBD2 agrees at 8 bases. The germline V gene has CDR1 WSHSY and CDR2 SAAADI. The length of the CDR3 is 14 residues. The ends lost 8 bases at V and 0 bases at J; junction bases unmatched: 4. CDR3 nucleotides: TGCGCCAGCGGAACTAGCGGCAGCACAGATACGCAGTATTTT. It codes for CASGTSGSTDTQYF.

The chain is built from TRBV6-8 and TRBJ1-3, with D perhaps TRBD1 (5 bases). Trimming stripped 6 bases from V and 0 bases from J, with 15 bases between. The CDR3 is made up of 16 amino acids. Per the germline V gene, CDR1 is MNHGY and CDR2 is SAAAGT. CDR3 sequence reads: CASSPPGGSSGNTIYF. CDR3 in DNA: TGTGCCAGCAGCCCACCCGGGGGGTCCTCTGGAAACACCATATATTTT.

This rearrangement joins TRBV18 to TRBJ1-5; D call uncertain. This CDR3 spans 13 amino acids. Germline CDR1 KGHSH, CDR2 LQKENI. The ends were cut back, 5 bases at V and 6 bases at J, with 11 bases in the middle. CDR3 loop: CASSTSVVQPQHF. Written as DNA, the CDR3 is TGTGCCAGCTCAACCTCGGTGGTTCAGCCCCAGCATTTT.

The chain uses TRBV10-2 and TRBJ2-7, with a weak D call TRBD1 (7 bases). V was pared by 9 bases and J by 1 base, with 16 bases between. Looked up from germline, CDR1 is WSHSY and CDR2 is SAAADI. The CDR3 is 14 residues long. This chain's CDR3 is CASKRAGGSYEQYF. Written as DNA, the CDR3 is TGCGCCAGTAAGAGGGCAGGGGGGTCCTACGAGCAGTACTTC.

The chain recombines TRBV18 with TRBJ1-1; D not certain. Germline assignment: CDR1 KGHSH and CDR2 LQKENI. V shed 1 base and J shed 1 base, with 4 bases lying between them. The CDR3 covers 13 residues. CDR3 loop: CASSPRGNTEAFF. In DNA form, the CDR3 reads TGTGCCAGCTCACCACGGGGGAACACTGAAGCTTTCTTT.

The rearrangement joins TRBV6-8 to TRBJ1-5, with 10 bases that match TRBD1. CDR1 and CDR2 from the germline V gene are MNHGY and SAAAGT. CDR3 length equals 16 residues. The V gene end was trimmed by 5 bases and the J gene end by 2 bases; junction bases not matched to a gene: 6. The CDR3 DNA sequence: TGTGCCAGCAGTCTTGGGACAGGGGTGCGCAATCAGCCCCAGCATTTT. Translation gives CASSLGTGVRNQPQHF.

The genes are TRBV6-7 and TRBJ1-1; TRBD1 aligns across 9 bases. TRBV6-7 is annotated as an ORF whose role is uncertain. The CDR3 is 14 amino acids. Trimming at V came to 6 bases and at J to 0 bases, leaving 2 bases not matched to a gene. CDR3 region: CASRGDRVNTEAFF. The CDR3, as DNA: TGTGCCAGCAGGGGGGACAGGGTGAACACTGAAGCTTTCTTT.

V is TRBV6-4 and J is TRBJ1-3; D uncertain. Germline V gene data show CDR1 as MRHNA and CDR2 as SNTAGT. The germline V and J ends were trimmed by 6 bases and 2 bases, with 8 bases remaining between them. The CDR3 contains 13 residues. DNA for the CDR3: TGTGCCAGCAGACCCCTCCCTGGAAACACCATATATTTT. Translation: CASRPLPGNTIYF.

The rearrangement joins TRBV6-8 to TRBJ2-6; D may be TRBD1 or TRBD2 (5 bases each). The length of the CDR3 is 13 residues. The germline V gene encodes CDR1 MNHGY and CDR2 SAAAGT. Trimming pared 11 bases from V and 2 bases from J, leaving 10 bases between. Here the CDR3 DNA reads TGTGCCGGGACGGTCCCTGGGGCCAACGTCCTGACTTTC. Its protein is CAGTVPGANVLTF.

The rearrangement uses TRBV28 and TRBJ1-2; D might be TRBD1 (5 bases). Trimming shortened V by 4 bases and J by 4 bases, and 22 bases separated the two germline ends. Germline V gene data show CDR1 as MDHEN and CDR2 as SYDVKM. There are 17 residues in the CDR3. CDR3 in amino acids: CASSWLGETSTSYGYTF. CDR3 DNA sequence: TGTGCCAGCAGTTGGTTGGGGGAGACCTCAACAAGCTATGGCTACACCTTC.

This clone showed up just a few times. The chain combines TRBV12-1 with TRBJ2-5; the table's D call, TRBD2, was not checked against the DNA. TRBV12-1 represents a pseudogene. The CDR3 is made up of 16 amino acids. The chain's CDR3 is CASSFLAGARQETQYF. In DNA, the CDR3 is TGTGCCAGCAGCTTTCTAGCGGGGGCCCGCCAAGAGACCCAGTACTTC.